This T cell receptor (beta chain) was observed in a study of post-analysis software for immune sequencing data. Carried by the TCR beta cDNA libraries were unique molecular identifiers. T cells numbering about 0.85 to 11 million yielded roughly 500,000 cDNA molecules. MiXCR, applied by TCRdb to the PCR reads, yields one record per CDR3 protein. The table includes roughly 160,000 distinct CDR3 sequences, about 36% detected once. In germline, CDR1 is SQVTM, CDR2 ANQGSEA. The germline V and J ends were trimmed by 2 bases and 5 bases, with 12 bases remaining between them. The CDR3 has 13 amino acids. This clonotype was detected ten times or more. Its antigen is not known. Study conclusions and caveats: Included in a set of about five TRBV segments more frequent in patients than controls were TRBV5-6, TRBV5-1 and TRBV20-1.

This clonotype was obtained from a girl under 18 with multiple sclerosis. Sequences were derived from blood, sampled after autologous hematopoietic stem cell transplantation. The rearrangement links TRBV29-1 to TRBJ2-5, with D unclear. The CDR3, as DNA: TGCAGCGTTGAAAGGATGTCCGGGGAGACCCAGTACTTC. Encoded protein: CSVERMSGETQYF. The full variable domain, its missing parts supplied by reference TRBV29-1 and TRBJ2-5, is SAVISQKPSRDICQRGTSLTIQCQVDSQVTMMFWYRQQPGQSLTLIATANQGSEATYESGFVIDKFPISRPNLTFSTLTVSNMSPEDSSIYLCSVERMSGETQYFGPGTRLLVL.